Sequencing of this T cell receptor (beta chain) was carried out in a study of early T cells in non-severe SARS-CoV-2 infection. Study results and limitations: Anti-spike CD8 specificities were favored by VDJdb matching, whose results missed private and CD4 specificities.

Germline V gene lookup returns CDR1 ENHRY and CDR2 SYGVKD. The CDR3 covers 12 residues. Separate cDNA molecules each had unique molecular identifiers attached to them. TCRdb re-called the 5' RACE reads through MiXCR, storing one row per CDR3 protein. This table holds 25,000 to 30,000 distinct CDR3 sequences, roughly a tenth found once. This clonotype occurred many times. Its antigen is not identified. The junction and the germline gene differ at one end; a read error may be behind it. This clonotype was sampled from an adult who was a healthcare worker with PCR-confirmed SARS-CoV-2 infection or an uninfected control (not recorded which). The sequenced material came from whole blood. The chain combines TRBV10-3 with TRBJ2-3; no clear D. CDR3 protein: CATSSSTDTQYF. CDR3 sequence (DNA): TGTGCCACCAGTTCTAGCACAGATACGCAGTATTTT.